Listed here are 25 T cell receptor beta chains from one sample, sequenced in a study of graft-versus-host responses after intestinal transplantation. These receptors' targets are unknown. This table comes from immunoSEQ multiplex PCR, and its TCRdb copy is limited to in-frame clones, with some not included. The table has about 80,000 clones, 85% to 90% seen once. Sequences were derived from unstimulated CD4+ T cells sorted from spleen or lymph node cells, sampled before intestinal transplant. These receptors were obtained from a human donor who received an intestinal transplant.

The chain joins TRBV5-4 to TRBJ1-1; D unresolved. The CDR3 runs to 13 residues. Trimming left V 0 bases short and J 8 bases short, with 11 bases between. CDR1 and CDR2 from the germline V gene are SGHNT and YYREEE (reference sequence). CDR3 DNA: TGTGCCAGCAGCTTGGCCGGGTCATCGGAAGCTTTCTTT. It specifies CASSLAGSSEAFF.

Written as DNA, the CDR3 is TGCGCCAGCAGCCCGGGACTAGCGGGAGGGCCAAGCAACTACGAGCAGTACTTC. As protein: CASSPGLAGGPSNYEQYF. The gene calls are TRBV5-1 and TRBJ2-7; 16 nucleotides agree with TRBD2. The CDR3 length is 18 residues. With 4 bases clipped from V and 3 bases from J, the junction kept 10 bases outside the gene matches. From germline, CDR1 is SGHRS and CDR2 YFSETQ.

The gene calls are TRBV5-5 and TRBJ1-3; 7 nucleotides match TRBD1. CDR1 is SGHKS and CDR2 is YYEKEE in the germline V gene (reference sequence). The V and J ends lost 0 bases and 3 bases, in that order; junction bases with no gene match: 12. This CDR3 is built from 18 residues. CDR3 sequence (DNA): TGTGCCAGCAGCTTGGCAACCCAAACAGGGGCAGGTGGAAACACCATATATTTT. It encodes CASSLATQTGAGGNTIYF.

The chain's CDR3 is CASSLDRTGVNSPLHF. The CDR3 DNA sequence: TGCGCCAGCAGCCTAGATCGGACAGGGGTAAATTCACCCCTCCACTTT. The V call is TRBV4-1, the J call TRBJ1-6; TRBD1 matches 9 bases. Per germline, CDR1 MGHRA and CDR2 YSYEKL. This CDR3 region has 16 residues. The V and J ends lost 4 bases and 7 bases, in that order; junction bases with no gene match: 8.

The chain links TRBV14 to TRBJ1-2; possibly TRBD1 for D (5 bases). CDR3 length: 13 amino acids. V lost 3 bases and J lost 4, with 9 bases in between. Germline V lookup: CDR1 SGHDN, CDR2 FVKESK. In DNA form, the CDR3 reads TGTGCCAGCAGCCATAGACAGCTCTATGGCTACACCTTC. As protein: CASSHRQLYGYTF.

Comments on this clone: The same CDR3 also results from other DNA sequences found in this sample. The chain combines TRBV2 with TRBJ2-7, with 10 bases aligning to TRBD1. Losses at the gene ends were 5 bases for V and 6 bases for J; bases not matched to a gene: 31. The CDR3 spans 22 residues. CDR1 SNHLY and CDR2 FYNNEI come from the germline V gene. The CDR3 nucleotides are TGTGCCAGCAGTTTTACCTACAACCCCCCCTCCCACCGGGACAGGGGCGTCGGCGAGCAGTACTTC. This gives the protein CASSFTYNPPSHRDRGVGEQYF.

This chain uses TRBV7-9 with TRBJ2-5; 8 bases agree with TRBD1. After removal of 5 bases from V and 0 bases from J, the junction contained 8 bases not matched to a gene. CDR1 is SEHNR, CDR2 FQNEAQ, per germline (reference sequence). This CDR3 has 16 amino acids. The CDR3 region has the DNA TGTGCCAGCAGCCCCGGACAGGGTCTGTACCAAGAGACCCAGTACTTC. It specifies CASSPGQGLYQETQYF.

This chain links TRBV6-1 with TRBJ2-2; a possible D gene is TRBD2 (7 bases). With 2 bases removed from V and 0 bases from J, the gap between germline ends came to 16 bases. CDR1 is MNHNS, CDR2 SASEGT, per germline. CDR3 length: 18 residues. CDR3 sequence: CASSEISGGAANTGELFF. The DNA for the CDR3 is TGTGCCAGCAGTGAAATTAGTGGGGGGGCCGCGAACACCGGGGAGCTGTTTTTT.

The chain recombines TRBV6-1 with TRBJ1-5, with 8 bases lining up with TRBD1. Trimming removed 5 bases from V and 9 bases from J; junction bases left unmatched: 3. The CDR3 length is 12 residues. Germline V gene data show CDR1 as MNHNS and CDR2 as SASEGT. The CDR3 loop is CASSRDRGPQHF. CDR3 coding DNA: TGTGCCAGCAGTAGAGACAGGGGGCCCCAGCATTTT.

This rearrangement joins TRBV5-6 to TRBJ1-6; no clear D gene. V was shortened by 2 bases and J by 2 bases, with 8 bases between the two germline ends. From germline, CDR1 is SGHDT and CDR2 YYEEEE. CDR3 length: 15 residues. CDR3: CASSFGEAYNSPLHF. DNA for the CDR3: TGTGCCAGCAGCTTCGGGGAGGCCTATAATTCACCCCTCCACTTT.

V is TRBV19 and J is TRBJ1-5, with 9 bases identical to TRBD1. The CDR3 covers 15 residues. With V trimmed by 5 bases and J by 4 bases, 6 bases remained unmatched. From germline, CDR1 is LNHDA and CDR2 SQIVND (reference sequence). In DNA, the CDR3 is TGTGCCAGTAGTGGGACAGGGTCGGGTAATCAGCCCCAGCATTTT. This encodes CASSGTGSGNQPQHF.

This rearrangement joins TRBV5-1 to TRBJ1-1; no definite D call. V gave up 1 base and J gave up 0 bases, with 7 bases separating them. This CDR3 has 14 amino acids. From germline, CDR1 is SGHRS and CDR2 YFSETQ. The CDR3 here is CASSLPGLNTEAFF. The CDR3 DNA follows: TGCGCCAGCAGCTTGCCGGGGTTGAACACTGAAGCTTTCTTT.

This clone was picked up one time. J is TRBJ1-1 and V is TRBV5-1; 9 bases fit TRBD1. Losses at the gene ends were 4 bases for V and 1 base for J; bases not matched to a gene: 5. This CDR3 is built from 15 residues. The germline V gene encodes CDR1 SGHRS and CDR2 YFSETQ. The DNA for the CDR3 is TGCGCCAGCAGCCTAGGACAGGGGAAGAACACTGAAGCTTTCTTT. Encoded protein: CASSLGQGKNTEAFF.

This clone came up once. The V gene is TRBV5-1, the J gene TRBJ2-1; the match to TRBD2 covers 8 bases. With V trimmed by 3 bases and J by 9 bases, 14 bases remained unmatched. The CDR3 sequence is 16 residues long. CDR1 and CDR2 from the germline V gene are SGHRS and YFSETQ. Here the CDR3 DNA reads TGCGCCAGCAGCTCCCGTTCGCGCGGGGGGTTCGTTGAGCAGTTCTTC. Encoded protein: CASSSRSRGGFVEQFF.

V usage is TRBV28 and J usage is TRBJ1-5; 7 nucleotides align to TRBD1. Trimming removed 4 bases from V and 7 bases from J; junction bases left unmatched: 10. CDR3 length: 15 amino acids. Looked up from germline, CDR1 is MDHEN and CDR2 is SYDVKM. CDR3 DNA: TGTGCCAGCAGTTCAACTACAGGGGTTCAGCAGCCCCAGCATTTT. It is translated as CASSSTTGVQQPQHF.

The table lists this clone with a count of one. The chain uses TRBV7-8 and TRBJ1-3; the D gene is possibly TRBD1 (5 bases). The CDR3 is 16 residues long. V dropped 2 bases and J dropped 0 bases, with 11 bases sitting between them. The germline gives CDR1 SGHVS, CDR2 FQNEAQ. The CDR3 DNA is TGTGCCAGCAGCTTACTCACAGACAGCTCTGGAAACACCATATATTTT. Protein: CASSLLTDSSGNTIYF. Full variable domain (outside the CDR3, taken from reference TRBV7-8 and TRBJ1-3): GAGVSQSPRYKVAKRGQDVALRCDPISGHVSLFWYQQALGQGPEFLTYFQNEAQLDKSGLPSDRFFAERPEGSVSTLKIQRTQQEDSAVYLCASSLLTDSSGNTIYFGEGSWLTVV.

The chain links TRBV11-2 to TRBJ2-7, with 9 bases matching TRBD2. Trimming removed 0 bases from V and 4 bases from J; junction bases left unmatched: 10. The CDR3 sequence is 17 residues long. Germline values: CDR1 SGHAT, CDR2 FQNNGV. For the CDR3, the DNA is TGTGCCAGCAGCTTAGACCCTTCGCGGGGGGGCCTATACGAGCAGTACTTC. This translates into CASSLDPSRGGLYEQYF.

The chain has TRBV27 and TRBJ1-6, with 7 bases identical to TRBD1. V shed 10 bases, J shed 7 bases, and the junction held 10 bases outside the gene matches. Germline CDR1 reads MNHEY; CDR2 reads SMNVEV (reference sequence). This CDR3 is built from 14 residues. DNA of the CDR3: TGTGCCATCTCGAGGGGGCAGGAGAATTCACCCCTCCACTTT. Its translation: CAISRGQENSPLHF.

This chain uses TRBV6-5 with TRBJ1-6, with 9 bases matching TRBD1. With V trimmed by 0 bases and J by 8 bases, 2 bases remained unmatched. CDR1 is MNHEY and CDR2 is SVGAGI in the germline V gene. This CDR3 spans 15 amino acids. The DNA for the CDR3 is TGTGCCAGCAGTTACTCCTGGACAGGGGATTCACCCCTCCACTTT. Protein sequence: CASSYSWTGDSPLHF.

The chain employs TRBV7-3 and TRBJ2-1; TRBD1 matches 10 bases. There are 15 residues in the CDR3. Trimming removed 5 bases from V and 7 bases from J; junction bases left unmatched: 8. Germline loops: CDR1 SGHTA, CDR2 FQGTGA. Written as DNA, the CDR3 is TGTGCCAGCAGCCCGACAGGGGGCGGGTCAAATGAGCAGTTCTTC. Amino acid sequence: CASSPTGGGSNEQFF.

This chain connects TRBV6-1 to TRBJ2-7; 8 bases are shared with TRBD1. CDR1 and CDR2 from the germline V gene are MNHNS and SASEGT. Trimming at V came to 7 bases and at J to 3 bases, leaving 8 bases not matched to a gene. The CDR3 extends over 14 amino acids. The CDR3, as DNA: TGTGCCAGCATTGGACAGGGCCCCCTCTACGAGCAGTACTTC. Encoded protein: CASIGQGPLYEQYF.

The chain uses TRBV9 and TRBJ2-5; 8 bases align to TRBD1. V was clipped by 2 bases and J by 5 bases; unmatched bases: 11. The CDR3 is 16 amino acids. In germline, CDR1 is SGDLS, CDR2 YYNGEE. CDR3 residues: CASSVDPGQVGETQYF. DNA for the CDR3: TGTGCCAGCAGCGTGGATCCGGGACAGGTTGGGGAGACCCAGTACTTC.

The gene calls are TRBV18 and TRBJ2-5; the D is unclear. Per the germline V gene, CDR1 is KGHSH and CDR2 is LQKENI. V lost 2 bases and J 4 bases, leaving 14 bases between the germline ends. The CDR3 runs to 15 residues. CDR3 nucleotide sequence: TGTGCCAGCTCACCATATCTTTCCGGAGCAGAGACCCAGTACTTC. Encoded protein: CASSPYLSGAETQYF.

The chain recombines TRBV7-2 with TRBJ1-3; unclear D gene. Germline CDR1 is SGHTA and CDR2 is FQGNSA. The CDR3 runs 13 residues. Between the trimmed V and J ends, which lost 5 bases and 4 bases, there was a span of 9 bases. The CDR3 spells CASSPGAGNTIYF. CDR3 bases: TGTGCCAGCAGCCCCGGTGCGGGAAACACCATATATTTT.

The chain has TRBV6-1 and TRBJ1-2; D unresolved. There are 14 residues in the CDR3. Germline CDR1 MNHNS, CDR2 SASEGT. The V end lost 4 bases, the J end lost 8 bases, and 17 bases lay between the germline ends. CDR3 sequence: CASSGVFSGGGYTF. The CDR3 nucleotides read TGTGCCAGCAGTGGGGTTTTTTCCGGAGGAGGCTACACCTTC.